The clone carrying this T cell receptor beta chain turned up a few times. The sample belongs to a study of blood T cell repertoires in COVID-19. Profiled with immunoSEQ multiplex PCR; TCRdb holds only in-frame clones, not every one. The sample holds about 160,000 clones, roughly four fifths seen once. The CDR3 is 14 amino acids. Germline V lookup: CDR1 LNHDA, CDR2 SQIVND (reference sequence). With 9 bases removed from V and 0 bases from J, the gap between germline ends came to 15 bases. This TCR came from a man in his 60s with active or convalescent COVID-19. This rearrangement joins TRBV19 to TRBJ2-7, with D possibly matching TRBD1 (5 bases). What was sequenced was peripheral blood. CDR3 in amino acids: CASSSKGFSYEQYF. CDR3 bases: TGTGCCAGCTCGTCGAAGGGGTTCTCCTACGAGCAGTACTTC.